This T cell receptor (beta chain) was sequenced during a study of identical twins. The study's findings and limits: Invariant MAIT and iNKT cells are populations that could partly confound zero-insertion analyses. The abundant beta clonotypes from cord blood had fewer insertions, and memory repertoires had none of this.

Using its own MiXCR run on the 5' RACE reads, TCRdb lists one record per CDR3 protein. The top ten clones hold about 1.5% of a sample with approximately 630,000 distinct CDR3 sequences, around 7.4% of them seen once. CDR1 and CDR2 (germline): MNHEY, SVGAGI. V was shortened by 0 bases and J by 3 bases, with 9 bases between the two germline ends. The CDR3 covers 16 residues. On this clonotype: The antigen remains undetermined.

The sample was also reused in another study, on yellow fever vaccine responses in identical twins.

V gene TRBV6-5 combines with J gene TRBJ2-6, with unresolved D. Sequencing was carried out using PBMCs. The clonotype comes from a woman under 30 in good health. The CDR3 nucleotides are TGTGCCAGCAGTTACTCAGAGTATGGTGGGGCCAACGTCCTGACTTTC. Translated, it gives CASSYSEYGGANVLTF.